This passage covers 29 T cell receptor beta chains from one sample sequenced in a study of blood T cell repertoires in COVID-19. Sequencing used immunoSEQ multiplex PCR; TCRdb keeps in-frame clones, though not all of them. Seen here are 250,000 or so clones, 85% to 95% observed once, and the top ten hold about 3%. Sequenced sample: PBMCs or T cells enriched from blood (not recorded which). These receptors were obtained from a man aged 35 to 55 who had been exposed to COVID-19.

This clone was observed a single time. The rearrangement joins TRBV5-1 to TRBJ2-3, with D perhaps TRBD1 (6 bases). Between the trimmed V and J ends, which lost 3 bases and 2 bases, there was a span of 10 bases. Germline CDR1 and CDR2: SGHRS and YFSETQ. This CDR3 has 14 amino acids. CDR3 nucleotides: TGCGCCAGCAGCTATTCAGGGGTCACAGATACGCAGTATTTT. It yields the protein CASSYSGVTDTQYF.

This sequence joins TRBV3-1 (or the pseudogene TRBV3-2) and TRBJ1-1; D possibly corresponds to TRBD1 (5 bases). The V gene lost 0 bases and the J gene lost 0 bases, with 11 bases spanning the gap. Looked up from germline, CDR1 is LGHDT and CDR2 is YNNKEL (reference sequence). The CDR3 contains 16 residues. CDR3 sequence: CASSQDRGALNTEAFF. CDR3 in DNA: TGTGCCAGCAGCCAAGATCGTGGGGCTCTGAACACTGAAGCTTTCTTT.

This chain uses TRBV27 with TRBJ1-2; 7 positions match TRBD1. CDR1 MNHEY and CDR2 SMNVEV come from the germline V gene (reference sequence). CDR3 size: 16 residues. The J segment lost 8 bases and the V segment lost 5 bases, leaving 17 bases of the junction unmatched. Here the CDR3 DNA reads TGTGCCAGCAGTCAGATCCACCGGGACAGAAGCGGAGGCTACACCTTC. It is translated as CASSQIHRDRSGGYTF.

The V and J genes are TRBV24-1 and TRBJ1-2; D unresolved. Germline CDR1 reads KGHDR; CDR2 reads SFDVKD. The CDR3 consists of 14 residues. The ends were cut back, 4 bases at V and 2 bases at J, with 10 bases in the middle. The CDR3 spells CATSDLTENYGYTF. CDR3 sequence (DNA): TGTGCCACCAGTGACCTAACAGAGAACTATGGCTACACCTTC.

V and J are TRBV7-9 and TRBJ2-2; D is undetermined. Per germline, CDR1 SEHNR and CDR2 FQNEAQ (reference sequence). V gave up 5 bases and J gave up 2 bases, with 9 bases separating them. The CDR3 totals 14 residues. The CDR3 loop reads CASSPKVNTGELFF. The CDR3 DNA is TGTGCCAGCAGCCCTAAAGTAAACACCGGGGAGCTGTTTTTT.

The chain has TRBV29-1 and TRBJ2-4, with a possible D match to TRBD2 (5 bases). Trimming pared 7 bases from V and 6 bases from J, leaving 10 bases between. From germline, CDR1 is SQVTM and CDR2 ANQGSEA. This CDR3 is built from 11 residues. CDR3 sequence: CSALEANIQYF. In DNA, the CDR3 is TGCAGCGCATTGGAGGCAAACATTCAGTACTTC.

This chain links TRBV28 with TRBJ2-7, with TRBD1 matching over 8 bases. Per the germline V gene, CDR1 is MDHEN and CDR2 is SYDVKM. The V and J ends lost 6 bases and 2 bases, in that order; junction bases with no gene match: 6. This CDR3 has 14 amino acids. The CDR3 DNA follows: TGTGCCAGCAGCTTCCCAGGGGGCGCCTACGAGCAGTACTTC. Its translation: CASSFPGGAYEQYF.

The chain has TRBV7-8 and TRBJ1-2; D not certain. The V end lost 1 base, the J end lost 1 base, and 7 bases lay between the germline ends. Germline CDR1 SGHVS, CDR2 FQNEAQ. This CDR3 is 14 amino acids long. In nucleotides, the CDR3 is TGTGCCAGCAGCTTAGACGGGATTAACTATGGCTACACCTTC. Protein: CASSLDGINYGYTF.

This chain uses TRBV19 with TRBJ2-1, with 10 positions matching TRBD2. Germline lookup yields CDR1 LNHDA and CDR2 SQIVND (reference sequence). CDR3 length: 15 residues. Trimming cost V 4 bases and J 9 bases; bases outside gene matches: 9. The CDR3 sequence: CASSTLTLAGVEQFF. The DNA for the CDR3 is TGTGCCAGTAGTACCCTCACTCTAGCGGGAGTTGAGCAGTTCTTC.

This clone showed up just once. The V gene is TRBV27, the J gene TRBJ2-7, with 7 bases identical to TRBD1. CDR1 MNHEY and CDR2 SMNVEV come from the germline V gene (reference sequence). Germline trimming cut 6 bases from V and 4 bases from J; bases unmatched to any gene: 9. The CDR3 has 14 amino acids. DNA of the CDR3: TGTGCCAGCAGGACAGGGTGGCCTCCTTACGAGCAGTACTTC. Translating gives CASRTGWPPYEQYF.

J is TRBJ2-3 and V is TRBV21-1; no check of the table's D call, TRBD2, against the DNA was made. TRBV21-1 is noted as a pseudogene. The CDR3 has 13 amino acids. As DNA, the CDR3 is TGTGCCAGCAGCAACGCGGCTTCAGATACGCAGTATTTT. Translation gives CASSNAASDTQYF.

CDR3: CASRRDYGYTF. The CDR3 region has the DNA TGTGCCAGCAGGAGGGACTATGGCTACACCTTC. This chain links TRBV28 with TRBJ1-2; D unclear. Between the trimmed V and J ends, which lost 6 bases and 3 bases, there was a span of 5 bases. Germline CDR1 MDHEN, CDR2 SYDVKM. The CDR3 sequence is 11 residues long.

This chain uses TRBV28 with TRBJ2-6; D is perhaps TRBD2 (6 bases). V lost 4 bases and J 0 bases, leaving 16 bases between the germline ends. This CDR3 spans 18 amino acids. Germline values: CDR1 MDHEN, CDR2 SYDVKM. CDR3 nucleotides: TGTGCCAGCAGTTCTCTTGGGGGGAAAAGCTCTGGGGCCAACGTCCTGACTTTC. It codes for CASSSLGGKSSGANVLTF. The variable domain in full, with the rest retrieved from reference TRBV28 and TRBJ2-6, is DVKVTQSSRYLVKRTGEKVFLECVQDMDHENMFWYRQDPGLGLRLIYFSYDVKMKEKGDIPEGYSVSREKKERFSLILESASTNQTSMYLCASSSLGGKSSGANVLTFGAGSRLTVL.

V usage is TRBV6-5 and J usage is TRBJ2-1; possibly TRBD1 for D (5 bases). Germline CDR1 reads MNHEY; CDR2 reads SVGAGI. The germline V and J ends were trimmed by 4 bases and 9 bases, with 10 bases remaining between them. This CDR3 contains 12 residues. The CDR3 nucleotides read TGTGCCAGCAGTTCCGCAGGGTCTGAGCAGTTCTTC. Amino acid sequence: CASSSAGSEQFF.

The V gene is TRBV24-1, the J gene TRBJ2-1; D unresolved. V gave up 3 bases and J gave up 2 bases, with 7 bases separating them. Per the germline V gene, CDR1 is KGHDR and CDR2 is SFDVKD. This CDR3 has 14 residues. The CDR3 nucleotides are TGTGCCACCAGTGATCCCCGCGCCTACAATGAGCAGTTCTTC. Translating it yields CATSDPRAYNEQFF.

The genes are TRBV6-1 and TRBJ1-1; TRBD1 agrees at 8 bases. The germline gives CDR1 MNHNS, CDR2 SASEGT. Unmatched junction bases numbered 3, after V lost 3 bases and J lost 6 bases. This CDR3 spans 13 amino acids. The CDR3 bases are TGTGCCAGCAGTGAGACAGGGGAATCTGAAGCTTTCTTT. This gives the protein CASSETGESEAFF.

This clone was detected only a few times. The V and J genes are TRBV4-2 and TRBJ2-2; 14 bases align to TRBD2. J gave up 10 bases and V 4 bases, and 11 bases lay outside the gene matches. This CDR3 is built from 17 residues. Looked up from germline, CDR1 is LGHNA and CDR2 is YNFKEQ. The CDR3, as DNA: TGTGCCAGCAGCCCTGGGCGACTAGCGGGAGGGGATGTGGAGCTGTTTTTT. It yields the protein CASSPGRLAGGDVELFF.

V usage is TRBV19 and J usage is TRBJ2-5; D is ambiguous. This CDR3 is built from 16 residues. Looked up from germline, CDR1 is LNHDA and CDR2 is SQIVND (reference sequence). Deletions cut 5 bases from V and 2 bases from J, with 18 bases between. This CDR3 is CASSAPQFRDQETQYF. In DNA, the CDR3 is TGTGCCAGTAGTGCGCCCCAATTTCGAGATCAAGAGACCCAGTACTTC.

This chain links TRBV7-3 with TRBJ2-2; 11 positions match TRBD2. This CDR3 spans 21 amino acids. Germline assignment: CDR1 SGHTA and CDR2 FQGTGA. The J segment lost 0 bases and the V segment lost 0 bases, leaving 12 bases of the junction unmatched. CDR3 in amino acids: CASSLTPYGLAGYPNTGELFF. The CDR3 region has the DNA TGTGCCAGCAGCTTAACGCCCTACGGACTAGCGGGTTACCCGAACACCGGGGAGCTGTTTTTT. The complete variable domain, with remaining parts taken from reference TRBV7-3 and TRBJ2-2, reads GAGVSQTPSNKVTEKGKYVELRCDPISGHTALYWYRQSLGQGPEFLIYFQGTGAADDSGLPNDRFFAVRPEGSVSTLKIQRTERGDSAVYLCASSLTPYGLAGYPNTGELFFGEGSRLTVL.

This clone appeared once. The chain recombines TRBV27 with TRBJ2-1, with TRBD2 matching 9 bases. This CDR3 contains 17 residues. The V gene's germline CDR1 is MNHEY and CDR2 SMNVEV (reference sequence). The ends lost 0 bases at V and 4 bases at J; junction bases unmatched: 7. The CDR3 spells CASSLSAGGPLYNEQFF. The CDR3 DNA sequence: TGTGCCAGCAGTTTATCCGCGGGAGGGCCTTTGTACAATGAGCAGTTCTTC.

This chain connects TRBV3-1 (or the pseudogene TRBV3-2) to TRBJ1-2; the D gene is possibly TRBD1 (5 bases). The CDR3 spans 14 residues. The germline V gene has CDR1 LGHDT and CDR2 YNNKEL (reference sequence). Trimming cost V 1 base and J 7 bases, with 13 bases left between them. This CDR3 is CASSQVFGGIGYTF. DNA of the CDR3: TGTGCCAGCAGCCAAGTCTTTGGGGGGATTGGCTACACCTTC.

The CDR3 here is CASSQDRGGGYTF. In nucleotides, the CDR3 is TGCGCCAGCTCCCAGGACAGGGGTGGTGGCTACACCTTC. This rearrangement joins TRBV4-1 to TRBJ1-2; 9 bases are a match to TRBD1. Germline V CDR1 and CDR2: MGHRA, YSYEKL. This CDR3 is built from 13 residues. With 8 bases clipped from V and 7 bases from J, the junction kept 8 bases outside the gene matches.

The chain links TRBV27 to TRBJ1-1; a weak D match, TRBD1 (6 bases). V gave up 2 bases and J gave up 0 bases, with 10 bases separating them. This CDR3 spans 15 amino acids. Per the germline V gene, CDR1 is MNHEY and CDR2 is SMNVEV (reference sequence). The CDR3 protein is CASSLTGSMNTEAFF. CDR3 DNA sequence: TGTGCCAGCAGTTTAACAGGGTCCATGAACACTGAAGCTTTCTTT.

The CDR3 reads CATSDTGTSGRYEQYF. The CDR3 nucleotides are TGTGCCACCAGTGATACCGGGACTAGCGGGAGGTACGAGCAGTACTTC. The gene calls are TRBV24-1 and TRBJ2-7, with 15 bases that match TRBD2. The CDR3 has 16 residues. Unmatched junction bases numbered 3, after V lost 3 bases and J lost 4 bases. Looked up from germline, CDR1 is KGHDR and CDR2 is SFDVKD.

The chain combines TRBV7-2 with TRBJ2-3; perhaps TRBD2 as D (6 bases). V lost 5 bases and J 0 bases, leaving 15 bases between the germline ends. The germline V gene has CDR1 SGHTA and CDR2 FQGNSA. CDR3 length equals 16 residues. The CDR3 DNA reads TGTGCCAGCAGCCAAACGGGAGATTGGAGCACAGATACGCAGTATTTT. Translating gives CASSQTGDWSTDTQYF.

The genes are TRBV28 and TRBJ1-5; 10 bases align to TRBD1. Trimming removed 6 bases from V and 3 bases from J; junction bases left unmatched: 8. This CDR3 is 16 amino acids long. CDR1 is MDHEN, CDR2 SYDVKM, per germline. For the CDR3, the DNA is TGTGCCAGCAGGCCCTGGGACAGGGGTGACAATCAGCCCCAGCATTTT. Translating gives CASRPWDRGDNQPQHF.

V is TRBV5-4 and J is TRBJ1-1, with 8 positions matching TRBD1. CDR1 is SGHNT, CDR2 YYREEE, per germline (reference sequence). CDR3 length equals 14 residues. After removal of 0 bases from V and 5 bases from J, the junction contained 3 bases not matched to a gene. CDR3 amino acids: CASSLGTGITEAFF. The CDR3 DNA reads as TGTGCCAGCAGCTTGGGGACAGGGATTACTGAAGCTTTCTTT.

V usage is TRBV10-3 and J usage is TRBJ1-2; 9 bases fit TRBD1. The CDR3 runs to 16 residues. Per the germline V gene, CDR1 is ENHRY and CDR2 is SYGVKD. Trimming removed 2 bases from V and 8 bases from J; junction bases left unmatched: 12. The DNA of the CDR3 is TGTGCCATCAGTGAGCCCGGGACAGGGAAGGCTCGCGGCTACACCTTC. Translation: CAISEPGTGKARGYTF.

The rearrangement uses TRBV18 and TRBJ1-1, with a tentative D call TRBD1 (5 bases). V gave up 4 bases and J gave up 2 bases, with 11 bases separating them. Germline CDR1 KGHSH, CDR2 LQKENI. This CDR3 comprises 14 residues. CDR3 coding DNA: TGTGCCAGCTCACAAACCGGACAAAACACTGAAGCTTTCTTT. Amino acid sequence: CASSQTGQNTEAFF.